This T cell receptor beta chain was observed in a study of CD8 T cells in ankylosing spondylitis (dated by TCRdb to about 2017). At the level of the whole study: To find TCR variants linked to disease, the study profiled T cell receptor beta repertoires in ankylosing spondylitis patients and healthy donors. The full study cohort was made up of about two dozen ankylosing spondylitis patients and about a hundred healthy donors. Peripheral blood was sampled, and synovial fluid was also collected from ankylosing spondylitis patients.

The V end gives up 6 bases and the J end 1 base, leaving 4 bases in the junction not matched to a gene. The CDR3 runs 15 amino acids, cysteine and phenylalanine included. Just the 45-base CDR3 DNA is kept, in frame starting at base 1. Taken from the germline V gene, the CDR1 and CDR2 loops are MNHNS and SASEGT. Instrument on record: Illumina HiSeq 2500. Quantitative 5'-RACE with molecular barcodes was used to prepare TCR beta libraries. In the source study's methods: Disease-linked TCR variants were identified with a new computational method built on a probabilistic model of VDJ rearrangement. Clones were called with MiXCR by TCRdb after fastp trimmed the public reads at Q25, and only in-frame beta chains were retained. Every entry covers one CDR3 protein and lists the most common genes and DNA from its rows. None of the V and J calls come from the authors' own analysis; TCRdb made them. For this sample the table gives 350,000 to 550,000 distinct CDR3 sequences, of which 26% were detected only once. The ten largest clones represent approximately 1% of the sample.

Here is what the overall study found, with its caveats: The disease-linked clones were reported to be significantly enriched in matched synovial fluid samples from ankylosing spondylitis patients. Some motif variants were previously reported in synovial fluid and blood of reactive arthritis patients, suggesting common disease-initiation mechanisms. Blood from ankylosing spondylitis patients appeared to be characterized by a TCR beta motif made up of 8 or 9 highly homologous amino acid variants. The disease-linked clones had a CD8+ phenotype and were found at relatively low frequencies in peripheral blood.

This clonotype showed up many times. What antigen it recognizes has not been identified. Per-nucleotide qualities are absent, and no much larger clonotype sits a single base away. The receptor comes from a male donor with ankylosing spondylitis. The chain joins TRBV6-1 to TRBJ2-1; TRBD2 matches 9 bases in the middle. The sample consisted of blood, either unsorted or a sorted T cell fraction (not recorded which). The CDR3 reads CASRMTSGSYNEQFF. DNA sequence: TGTGCCAGCAGGATGACTAGCGGTTCCTACAATGAGCAGTTCTTC.